This paragraph reports one T cell receptor (beta chain). Germline is not matched at one junction end, which may reflect a read error. The data were obtained in a study of tumor-infiltrating lymphocytes in primary liver carcinoma. Across the study: Stage T1-T3 N0M0 tumors spanned about 4 to 11 cm. The yield of productive TCRbeta reads per sample was roughly 3.65 to 8 million and was similar across tissue types.

TCR beta cDNA was made from around 520 ng total RNA with a constant-region primer. For TCR beta, libraries were produced by three nested multiplex PCR rounds using slightly modified ARM-PCR. In the first two PCR rounds, TRBV1-TRBV30 forward primers were paired with a C-beta reverse primer, and each round lasted approximately 9 cycles. TCRdb independently ran MiXCR on the multiplex PCR reads; one entry per CDR3 protein. This sample has roughly 190,000 distinct CDR3 sequences, with about 82% found just once. Extraction of RNA together with DNA used about 17-30 mg of unsorted bulk tissue. The CDR3 is 15 amino acids. From germline, CDR1 is SQVTM and CDR2 ANQGSEA.

The chain links TRBV29-1 to TRBJ2-1, with 8 bases lining up with TRBD1. This TCR was recovered from a man aged 35-49 years with primary liver carcinoma and hepatitis B virus infection. Specimen: tumor tissue from primary liver carcinoma. CDR3 sequence (DNA): TGCACCGTTGAGTTCGGGACAGGTGGCTTTTATGAGCAGTTCTTC. It translates to CTVEFGTGGFYEQFF.